This T cell receptor (beta chain) was documented in a study of T cell responses to AZD1222 COVID-19 vaccine. Overall study results and limits: Along spike, vaccine-associated CD4 TCRs were found throughout, with dominance at 160-218 and 743-854. Repertoire sampling happened only post peak T cell response. Reportedly, close to half of spike-specific TCRs are directed against unmutated variant regions. A mostly white British donor set with more females was recruited, and clonal diversity was possibly underestimated.

Sequencing was performed with immunoSEQ multiplex PCR; in TCRdb, only in-frame clones are kept and a portion is missing. Of under 150,000 clones in the sample, about 90% were seen once. Notes on this clone: The antigen remains unidentified.

The CDR3 runs 15 residues. Germline-derived CDR1 and CDR2 are SGHKS and YYEKEE (reference sequence). V lost 4 bases to trimming and J lost 1 base, with 14 bases between them. The gene calls are TRBV5-5 and TRBJ1-1; weak D call: TRBD1 (5 bases). This TCR was sampled from an adult who received the AZD1222 COVID-19 vaccine. The specimen comprised peripheral blood, sampled 28 days after the second AZD1222 dose. The CDR3 DNA reads as TGTGCCAGCAGCGCGGTTTGGGGACCGAACACTGAAGCTTTCTTT. Amino acids: CASSAVWGPNTEAFF.